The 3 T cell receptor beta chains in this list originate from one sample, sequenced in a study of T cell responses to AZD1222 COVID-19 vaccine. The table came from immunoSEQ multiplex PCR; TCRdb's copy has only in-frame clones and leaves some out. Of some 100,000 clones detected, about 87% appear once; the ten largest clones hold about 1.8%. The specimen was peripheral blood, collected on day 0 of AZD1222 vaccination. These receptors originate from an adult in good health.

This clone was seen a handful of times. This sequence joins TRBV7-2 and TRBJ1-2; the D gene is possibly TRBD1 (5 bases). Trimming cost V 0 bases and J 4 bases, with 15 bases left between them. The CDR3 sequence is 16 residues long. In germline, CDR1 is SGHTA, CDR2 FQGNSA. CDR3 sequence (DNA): TGTGCCAGCAGCTTAGCAATGGACACCTCATCCTATGGCTACACCTTC. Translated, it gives CASSLAMDTSSYGYTF. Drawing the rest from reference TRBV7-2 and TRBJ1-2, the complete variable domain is GAGVSQSPSNKVTEKGKDVELRCDPISGHTALYWYRQSLGQGLEFLIYFQGNSAPDKSGLPSDRFSAERTGGSVSTLTIQRTQQEDSAVYLCASSLAMDTSSYGYTFGSGTRLTVV.

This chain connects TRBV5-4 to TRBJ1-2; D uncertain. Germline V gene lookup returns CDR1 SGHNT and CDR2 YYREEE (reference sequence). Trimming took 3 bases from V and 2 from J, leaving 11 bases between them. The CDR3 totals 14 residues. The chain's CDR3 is CASSWGGGNYGYTF. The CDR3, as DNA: TGTGCCAGCAGCTGGGGAGGAGGAAACTATGGCTACACCTTC.

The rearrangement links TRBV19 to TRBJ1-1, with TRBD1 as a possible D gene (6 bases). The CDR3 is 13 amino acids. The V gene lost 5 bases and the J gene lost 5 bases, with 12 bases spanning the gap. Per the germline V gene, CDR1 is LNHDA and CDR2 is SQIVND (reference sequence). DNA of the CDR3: TGTGCCAGTAGTCATAGGGGGGCAACTGAAGCTTTCTTT. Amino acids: CASSHRGATEAFF. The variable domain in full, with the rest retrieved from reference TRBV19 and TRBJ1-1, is DGGITQSPKYLFRKEGQNVTLSCEQNLNHDAMYWYRQDPGQGLRLIYYSQIVNDFQKGDIAEGYSVSREKKESFPLTVTSAQKNPTAFYLCASSHRGATEAFFGQGTRLTVV.